This T cell receptor beta chain emerged from a study of tumor-infiltrating lymphocytes in primary liver carcinoma. Study as a whole: The cohort included men and women aged 30 to 69 years.

Notes on the study in general: Tumors had a significantly higher top-250-clone fraction than blood (p = 0.039). Lesser overlap characterized tumor-adjacent and tumor-blood pairs relative to tumor region pairs.

Co-extraction yielded RNA and DNA from around 20-30 mg of unsorted bulk tissue. Germline CDR1 SGHNT, CDR2 YENEEA. The CDR3 sequence is 15 residues long. In regard to this clonotype: Its cognate antigen is unknown. Compared with germline, one end of the junction differs, possibly owing to a read error.

From approximately 450 ng total RNA, TCR beta cDNA was generated with a primer in the constant region. Sequencing libraries for TCR beta derived from three nested multiplex PCR rounds that used slightly modified ARM-PCR. TRBV1-TRBV30 forward primers paired with a C-beta reverse primer drove the first two PCR rounds, about 9 cycles each. MiXCR, run by TCRdb on the multiplex PCR reads, gives a single entry per CDR3 protein. The repertoire consists of tens of thousands of distinct CDR3 sequences, with roughly 74% occurring once and the leading ten covering 35% to 40%. The sequenced sample was tumor-adjacent normal liver tissue. J is TRBJ1-5 and V is TRBV11-3; D is possibly TRBD1 (5 bases). The sequence was obtained from a man aged 35 to 55 with primary liver carcinoma and hepatitis B virus infection. CDR3 protein: CASSLDPGVAQPQHF. The CDR3 DNA sequence: TGCGCCAGCAGTTTAGATCCGGGGGTGGCTCAGCCCCAGCATTTT.